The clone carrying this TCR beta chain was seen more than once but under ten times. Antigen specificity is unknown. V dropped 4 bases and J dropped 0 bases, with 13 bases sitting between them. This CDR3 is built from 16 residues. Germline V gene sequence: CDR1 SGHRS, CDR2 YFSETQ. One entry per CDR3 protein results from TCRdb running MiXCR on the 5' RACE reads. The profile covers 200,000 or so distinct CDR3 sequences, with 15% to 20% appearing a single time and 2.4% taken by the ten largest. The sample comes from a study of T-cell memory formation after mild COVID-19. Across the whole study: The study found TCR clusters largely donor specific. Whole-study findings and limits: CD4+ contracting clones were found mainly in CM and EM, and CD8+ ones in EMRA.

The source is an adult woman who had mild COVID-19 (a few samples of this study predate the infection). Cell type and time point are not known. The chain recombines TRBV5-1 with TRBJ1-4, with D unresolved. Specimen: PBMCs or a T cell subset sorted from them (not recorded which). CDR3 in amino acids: CASSPIPHATNEKLFF. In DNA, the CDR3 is TGCGCCAGCAGCCCCATCCCCCATGCAACTAATGAAAAACTGTTTTTT.